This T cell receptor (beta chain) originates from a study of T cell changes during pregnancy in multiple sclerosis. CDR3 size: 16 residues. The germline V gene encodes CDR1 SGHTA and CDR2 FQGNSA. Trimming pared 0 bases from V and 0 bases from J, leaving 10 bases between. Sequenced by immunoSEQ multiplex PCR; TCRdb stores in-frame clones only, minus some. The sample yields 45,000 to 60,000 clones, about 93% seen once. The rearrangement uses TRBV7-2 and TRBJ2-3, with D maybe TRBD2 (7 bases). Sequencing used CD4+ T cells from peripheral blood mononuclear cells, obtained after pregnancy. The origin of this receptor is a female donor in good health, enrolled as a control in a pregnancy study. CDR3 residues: CASSLAGGRSTDTQYF. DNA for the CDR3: TGTGCCAGCAGCTTAGCGGGGGGGCGCAGCACAGATACGCAGTATTTT.